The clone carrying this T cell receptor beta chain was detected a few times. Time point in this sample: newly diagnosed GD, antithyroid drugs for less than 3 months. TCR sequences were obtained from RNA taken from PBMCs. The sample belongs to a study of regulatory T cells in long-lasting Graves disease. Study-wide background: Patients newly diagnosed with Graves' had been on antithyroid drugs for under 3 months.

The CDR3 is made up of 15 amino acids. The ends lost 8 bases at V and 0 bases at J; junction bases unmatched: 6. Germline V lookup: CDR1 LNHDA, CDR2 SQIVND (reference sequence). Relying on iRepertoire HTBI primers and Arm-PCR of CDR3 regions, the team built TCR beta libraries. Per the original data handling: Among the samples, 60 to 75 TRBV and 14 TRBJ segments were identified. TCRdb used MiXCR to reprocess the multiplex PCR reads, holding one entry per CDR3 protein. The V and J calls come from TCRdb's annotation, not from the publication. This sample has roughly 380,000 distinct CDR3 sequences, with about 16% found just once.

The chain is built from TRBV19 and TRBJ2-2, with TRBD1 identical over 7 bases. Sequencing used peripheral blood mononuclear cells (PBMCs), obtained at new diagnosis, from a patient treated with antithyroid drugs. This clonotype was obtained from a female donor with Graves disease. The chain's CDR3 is CASAPGTANTGELFF. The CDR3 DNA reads TGTGCCAGTGCTCCCGGGACAGCGAACACCGGGGAGCTGTTTTTT.